What follows are 25 T cell receptor beta chains derived from one specimen sequenced in a study of T cells after yellow fever vaccination. TCRdb redid the calling of the 5' RACE reads with MiXCR, one entry per CDR3 protein. The sample contains about 350,000 distinct CDR3 sequences, approximately 13% of which appear only once. Source: CD4+ T cells sorted from PBMCs, taken 15 days after the yellow fever booster vaccination. These receptors were collected from a man between 18 and 29 years old who received the YFV17D yellow fever vaccine.

There are a few counts of this clonotype. The chain combines TRBV5-1 with TRBJ1-1; D call uncertain. Trimming removed 5 bases from V and 5 bases from J, with 16 bases in between. The CDR3 runs to 14 residues. Germline values: CDR1 SGHRS, CDR2 YFSETQ. CDR3 DNA sequence: TGCGCCAGCAGTTTAGTCCCTAGTGGGACTGAAGCTTTCTTT. Translated, it gives CASSLVPSGTEAFF.

The rearrangement joins TRBV4-3 to TRBJ2-7; D remains unclear. The V and J ends lost 0 bases and 2 bases respectively, with 14 bases between them. Germline CDR1 reads LGHNA; CDR2 reads YSLEER. The CDR3 is 16 residues long. This CDR3 reads CASSQEVGLVPYEQYF. The CDR3 bases are TGCGCCAGCAGCCAAGAAGTGGGCCTAGTACCCTACGAGCAGTACTTC.

The chain joins TRBV25-1 to TRBJ2-5; TRBD1 matches 9 bases. The J segment lost 4 bases and the V segment lost 4 bases, leaving 10 bases of the junction unmatched. Germline CDR1 and CDR2: MGHDK and SYGVNS. This CDR3 has 16 residues. CDR3 protein: CASSAGTGRISETQYF. CDR3 sequence (DNA): TGTGCCAGCAGTGCCGGGACAGGGAGAATTTCAGAGACCCAGTACTTC.

This clonotype was picked up a small number of times. The chain is built from TRBV23-1 and TRBJ2-1; 7 bases line up with TRBD2. TRBV23-1 carries the ORF label, with uncertain function. After removal of 0 bases from V and 9 bases from J, the junction contained 5 bases not matched to a gene. The CDR3 consists of 14 residues. The CDR3 protein is CASSQSPSGAEQFF. The CDR3 nucleotides are TGCGCCAGCAGTCAATCGCCTAGCGGAGCTGAGCAGTTCTTC.

This chain connects TRBV4-3 to TRBJ2-2; TRBD1 aligns across 8 bases. The CDR3 runs to 15 residues. With V trimmed by 4 bases and J by 3 bases, 4 bases remained unmatched. Germline V gene data show CDR1 as LGHNA and CDR2 as YSLEER. The DNA of the CDR3 is TGCGCCAGCAGCCCCCTGACAGGGGACACCGGGGAGCTGTTTTTT. Translated, it gives CASSPLTGDTGELFF.

In this sample, this clonotype turned up a few times. The chain recombines TRBV18 with TRBJ2-7; D gene uncertain. Deletions cut 2 bases from V and 5 bases from J, with 7 bases between. This CDR3 comprises 12 residues. The V gene's germline CDR1 is KGHSH and CDR2 LQKENI. This CDR3 is CASSPAANEQYF. CDR3 sequence (DNA): TGTGCCAGCTCACCAGCCGCGAACGAGCAGTACTTC.

In this sample, this clonotype turned up many times. V is TRBV7-6 and J is TRBJ1-1; D is unclear. Germline V gives CDR1 SGHVS, CDR2 FNYEAQ. This CDR3 is 13 amino acids long. V lost 4 bases, J lost 5 bases, and 11 bases lay in between. The CDR3 region has the DNA TGTGCCAGCAGCTCCCAGGCGGGAACTGAAGCTTTCTTT. Its protein is CASSSQAGTEAFF.

V and J are TRBV6-2 or TRBV6-3 and TRBJ2-7, with 10 bases that match TRBD2. CDR3 length: 16 residues. Germline values: CDR1 MNHEY, CDR2 SVGEGT. The trim removed 2 bases at V and 6 bases at J, leaving 10 bases unmatched. The CDR3 here is CASSYGRLRTSGEQYF. The CDR3 coding sequence is TGTGCCAGCAGTTACGGGAGATTGAGGACTAGCGGCGAGCAGTACTTC.

This clonotype has only a few counts. The V and J genes are TRBV14 and TRBJ2-5; 8 bases agree with TRBD1. This CDR3 is 17 amino acids long. Germline V gene data show CDR1 as SGHDN and CDR2 as FVKESK. The J segment lost 4 bases and the V segment lost 3 bases, leaving 13 bases of the junction unmatched. The CDR3 sequence is CASSHFRLAGGGETQYF. The DNA for the CDR3 is TGTGCCAGCAGCCATTTCCGGTTGGCAGGGGGCGGAGAGACCCAGTACTTC.

The rearrangement links TRBV7-7 to TRBJ2-4, with 8 bases matching TRBD1. Trimming took 4 bases from V and 7 from J; bases not matched to a gene: 3. The CDR3 totals 13 residues. Germline V gene data show CDR1 as SSHAT and CDR2 as FNYEAQ (reference sequence). The CDR3 DNA reads as TGTGCCAGCAGCTCCGACAGGGGCAACATTCAGTACTTC. Its protein product is CASSSDRGNIQYF.

There are a few counts of this clonotype. The CDR3 DNA reads TGCGCCAGCAGCACGGGGACAGGCGAACTGGATGAGCAGTTCTTC. This sequence encodes CASSTGTGELDEQFF. The rearrangement links TRBV5-1 to TRBJ2-1; 8 positions agree with TRBD1. The CDR3 runs 15 residues. V shed 4 bases and J 8 bases; nucleotides not matched to a gene: 11. CDR1 and CDR2 from the germline V gene are SGHRS and YFSETQ.

This clonotype was observed a handful of times. The chain combines TRBV5-1 with TRBJ2-1; D perhaps matches TRBD2 (6 bases). Germline CDR1 is SGHRS and CDR2 is YFSETQ. The V gene lost 4 bases and the J gene lost 1 base, with 15 bases spanning the gap. CDR3 length: 16 residues. DNA for the CDR3: TGCGCCAGCAGCCCCGGGTACGGGGGTTCCTACAATGAGCAGTTCTTC. This sequence encodes CASSPGYGGSYNEQFF.

The rearrangement links TRBV7-9 to TRBJ1-1; D is undetermined. CDR1 and CDR2 (germline): SEHNR, FQNEAQ (reference sequence). Trimming cost V 4 bases and J 7 bases, with 10 bases left between them. The CDR3 totals 12 residues. The CDR3 region has the DNA TGTGCCAGCAGCTACCTTTCGGGTGAAGCTTTCTTT. Translating gives CASSYLSGEAFF.

The chain uses TRBV28 and TRBJ1-3; D unresolved. CDR1 is MDHEN, CDR2 SYDVKM, per germline. The CDR3 is 15 residues long. Deletions cut 5 bases from V and 0 bases from J, with 11 bases between. The chain's CDR3 is CASSAQHTSGNTIYF. The DNA for the CDR3 is TGTGCCAGCAGTGCCCAGCACACCTCTGGAAACACCATATATTTT. The full variable domain, rest sourced from reference TRBV28 and TRBJ1-3, is DVKVTQSSRYLVKRTGEKVFLECVQDMDHENMFWYRQDPGLGLRLIYFSYDVKMKEKGDIPEGYSVSREKKERFSLILESASTNQTSMYLCASSAQHTSGNTIYFGEGSWLTVV.

The V and J genes are TRBV7-2 and TRBJ1-4; no definite D call. The V and J ends lost 5 bases and 8 bases respectively, with 6 bases between them. Per germline, CDR1 SGHTA and CDR2 FQGNSA. The CDR3 runs 11 residues. The CDR3 bases are TGTGCCAGCAGCCGCGGAGAAAAACTGTTTTTT. It encodes CASSRGEKLFF.

This clonotype was seen a handful of times. The V and J genes are TRBV15 and TRBJ2-7, with 10 bases fitting TRBD1. This CDR3 contains 14 residues. V dropped 5 bases and J dropped 3; count of bases not matched to a gene: 4. Germline-derived CDR1 and CDR2 are LNHNV and YYDKDF (reference sequence). In DNA, the CDR3 is TGTGCCACCAGCCTTCGGACAGGGGGCTACGAGCAGTACTTC. It is translated as CATSLRTGGYEQYF.

The chain employs TRBV30 and TRBJ1-6; D gene uncertain. The CDR3 extends over 16 amino acids. Looked up from germline, CDR1 is GTSNPN and CDR2 is SVGIG (reference sequence). Between the trimmed V and J ends, which lost 4 bases and 4 bases, there was a span of 17 bases. This CDR3 is CAWKIAGFNYNSPLHF. In DNA, the CDR3 is TGTGCCTGGAAAATCGCGGGGTTTAATTATAATTCACCCCTCCACTTT.

This sequence joins TRBV11-2 and TRBJ1-4; D remains ambiguous. V lost 5 bases and J 3 bases, leaving 13 bases between the germline ends. CDR1 is SGHAT and CDR2 is FQNNGV in the germline V gene. There are 15 residues in the CDR3. The CDR3 nucleotides are TGTGCCAGCAGCACCCCGGCGTTGGCTAATGAAAAACTGTTTTTT. Its protein is CASSTPALANEKLFF.

V and J are TRBV24-1 and TRBJ1-5; 12 bases line up with TRBD1. This CDR3 has 19 amino acids. Germline V lookup: CDR1 KGHDR, CDR2 SFDVKD. V gave up 3 bases and J gave up 1 base; unmatched junction bases: 9. CDR3 sequence reads: CATSDQGQGAYHSNQPQHF. The CDR3 nucleotides are TGTGCCACCAGTGATCAGGGACAGGGGGCTTATCACAGCAATCAGCCCCAGCATTTT.

The CDR3 loop reads CASRYRSTNEKLFF. DNA of the CDR3: TGTGCCAGCAGGTACAGATCAACTAATGAAAAACTGTTTTTT. The V gene is TRBV27, the J gene TRBJ1-4, with no clear D. Germline CDR1 is MNHEY and CDR2 is SMNVEV (reference sequence). V was cut by 6 bases and J by 0 bases, with 8 bases left in between. This CDR3 contains 14 residues.

This sequence joins TRBV5-4 and TRBJ2-5; tentative D call: TRBD2 (6 bases). Germline CDR1 SGHNT, CDR2 YYREEE (reference sequence). This CDR3 has 15 amino acids. The ends were cut back, 4 bases at V and 3 bases at J, with 16 bases in the middle. CDR3 sequence: CASSPGVSSEETQYF. CDR3 bases: TGTGCCAGCAGCCCGGGGGTATCGTCGGAAGAGACCCAGTACTTC.

This clonotype was observed a few times. The chain couples TRBV5-6 to TRBJ2-5, with D perhaps TRBD2 (6 bases). The V end was cut by 4 bases, the J end by 6 bases, with 16 bases between. Per the germline V gene, CDR1 is SGHDT and CDR2 is YYEEEE. This CDR3 contains 14 residues. CDR3 in amino acids: CASSRPLASQTQYF. Here the CDR3 DNA reads TGTGCCAGCAGCCGACCACTAGCATCTCAGACCCAGTACTTC. Based on the CDR3 plus reference TRBV5-6 and TRBJ2-5, the full variable domain is DAGVTQSPTHLIKTRGQQVTLRCSPKSGHDTVSWYQQALGQGPQFIFQYYEEEERQRGNFPDRFSGHQFPNYSSELNVNALLLGDSALYLCASSRPLASQTQYFGPGTRLLVL.

This chain links TRBV11-2 with TRBJ2-5; D is unclear. V was cut by 5 bases and J by 1 base, with 11 bases left in between. Looked up from germline, CDR1 is SGHAT and CDR2 is FQNNGV. CDR3 length equals 14 residues. In DNA form, the CDR3 reads TGTGCCAGCAGCCCACGGACCTCCCAAGAGACCCAGTACTTC. Translated, it gives CASSPRTSQETQYF.

This clonotype showed up many times. The gene calls are TRBV12-3 or TRBV12-4 and TRBJ1-2, with D unclear. V gave up 0 bases and J gave up 4 bases, with 9 bases separating them. CDR3 size: 14 residues. The CDR3 DNA follows: TGTGCCAGCAGTTTAGCGCGTAGTTTCTATGGCTACACCTTC. This translates into CASSLARSFYGYTF.

This clonotype was counted between two and nine times. The chain is built from TRBV7-2 and TRBJ1-5; D may be TRBD1 (5 bases). The CDR3 has 15 amino acids. Germline-derived CDR1 and CDR2 are SGHTA and FQGNSA. Trimming cost V 4 bases and J 6 bases, with 16 bases left between them. CDR3 sequence reads: CASSSRGGDSQPQHF. The CDR3 DNA sequence: TGTGCCAGCAGCTCGCGCGGGGGAGATAGTCAGCCCCAGCATTTT.